This T cell receptor (beta chain) was documented in a study of cytomegalovirus exposure and HLA in healthy donors (TCRdb year 2017). In terms of the full investigation: An earlier analysis of some 500 of the donors reported 250 to 350 Gb of sequence data and some 120 million unique TCR beta sequences from roughly 200 million T cells. Approximately 310 gigabases of sequencing data and 70 million to 85 million unique TCR sequences were included in an early release covering roughly 600 HLA-typed donors. Among the roughly 370 genotyped donors, around 81% belonged to the genetic ancestry cluster associated with self-reported Caucasian donors. The study was designed to test whether signatures of past pathogen exposure could be identified by cataloging public T cell receptors. The T cell repertoires of 700 or so subjects were profiled by immunosequencing and related to cytomegalovirus serostatus. In addition to the first cohort of 666 subjects, a separate validation cohort of 130 or so different subjects was used. High-throughput TCR immunosequencing, statistical association of individual TCRs with disease status, and machine learning were combined to predict cytomegalovirus infection status. A later analysis re-analyzed previously published TCR beta repertoires from 500 to 700 donors and added high-resolution HLA genotyping to study TCR occurrence patterns. In the later analysis, no new phenotypic data were used to find candidate immune exposures; instead, reliance was placed on TCR beta sequences and their occurrence across donors. To decide whether each TCR beta V gene segment behaved as functional or pseudogenic, an earlier analysis of 587 of the donors relied on high-throughput TCR beta sequencing. Alongside the repertoire data, information on donor age, sex, ethnicity and CMV serostatus was compiled. A later genetic analysis used genome-wide SNP genotypes for about 60% of the roughly 700 donors, treating that subset as a discovery cohort. Every discovery cohort repertoire had been produced on one sequencing platform. Class I and class II HLA loci were covered by the typing at four-digit resolution. Typing coverage differed by locus: A, B, C, DRB1 and DQB1 were typed in about 620-640 donors, DQA1 in about 560, DPA1 in some 610, and DPB1 in just under 490. Roughly five DR-DQ haplotypes were treated as single units for association and clustering because of strong linkage in the cohort. On average, roughly 250,000 unique TCR beta nucleotide sequences were sequenced per donor among more than 350 genotyped donors of the cohort, with roughly 18% of those sequences being non-productive. The research as a whole found: Immune exposure information for the cohort was limited to CMV serostatus. A cluster of highly shared sequence variants was judged likely to be a technical artifact of the sequencing pipeline. The 87-base-pair reads could not distinguish some IMGT-functional V segments, including TRBV6-2 and TRBV6-3, so those segments were excluded. Cytomegalovirus status was reported to be diagnosed by the classifier with high specificity and sensitivity in both the original and validation cohorts. The study listed 150 to 200 TCR beta chains as associated with cytomegalovirus. In this cohort, only TCR beta chains were sequenced, and detectable features were limited by the absence of alpha or paired-chain data. In a later genetic analysis, fewer N-insertions in productive TCRs were reported among donors in an Asian-associated ancestry cluster than the approximately 710-donor mean. Correlated functional status among segregating V segments might be attributable to linkage disequilibrium, but an unknown experimental factor could not be ruled out. The authors suggested that the approach could potentially be generalized to other disease states and immunological phenotypes. In a later genetic analysis, a missense DCLRE1C variant was associated with V-gene and J-gene trimming of TCR beta chains, and the association was replicated in an independent cohort. Most CMV-associated TCR beta chains appeared to be HLA-restricted in a later analysis, and the HLA associations seemed to be driven largely by CMV exposure. Over 15 rarely observed V segments, including chromosome 9 orphons, were excluded from the earlier analysis of a few hundred of the donors because counts were too low. A further reported finding was that TCR beta sequences accurately predicted the HLA-A and HLA-B alleles for most subjects in the first cohort. While some public TCRs were present in many individuals, most TCR sequences turned up only very rarely across donors. Because some donors lacked HLA typing at each locus, the association tests relied only on the typed subset. In a later analysis, HLA-associated TCR beta chains showed more clonal expansion and lower generation probabilities than non-associated chains that were equally common. Sequencing depth was assumed to be roughly uniform across donors in the presence/absence analyses, though that assumption may not hold. In a later analysis, several top co-occurrence clusters were reported to appear linked to parvovirus B19, influenza, CMV and Epstein-Barr virus. A later analysis associated 16,951 TCR beta sequences with specific HLA alleles at a false discovery rate of 0.05. Broadly in line with IMGT annotations, most TCR beta V segments showed up in productive rearrangements about 90% or about 30% of the time in an earlier analysis of approximately 640 of the donors. Assigning TCR associations to individual alleles was difficult when HLA alleles, especially DR and DQ, strongly co-occurred. According to a later analysis, TCR association rates differed among HLA loci, with DRB1 alleles showing the most associated TCRs and HLA-C alleles showing the fewest. Three of the identified cytomegalovirus-associated TCR beta chains were confirmed in vitro to be specific for cytomegalovirus antigens.

V has 4 bases trimmed and J has 2 bases trimmed; junction bases matching no gene number 7. Looking up the germline V gene yields CDR1 MRHNA and CDR2 SNTAGT. Spanning cysteine to phenylalanine, the CDR3 consists of 16 amino acids. The kept DNA is CDR3 alone, 48 bases in frame from the first base. Comment on this clone: There is no known antigen for this receptor. Base qualities are missing; no much larger clone stands one base away.

The cohort consisted of more than 650 healthy bone marrow donors. All cohort members were sampled while nominally healthy, although unrecorded immune exposures were likely present. The donor was CMV seropositive and belonged to the group of around 300 seropositive cohort members. A peripheral blood sample was collected from each donor, and TCR beta sequencing was performed on peripheral blood mononuclear cells. Genomic DNA was extracted from the blood cell samples with the Qiagen DNeasy Blood Extraction Kit. Libraries were made using the immunoSEQ multiplex PCR assay. The multiplex PCR relied on a mix of 60 forward primers for TCR Vbeta segments and 13 reverse primers for TCR Jbeta segments. A multiplex PCR assay on genomic DNA amplified the CDR3 region of rearranged TCR beta genes. The amplified TCR beta libraries were sequenced on the Illumina HiSeq System as 87-base-pair reads. Turning to the authors' computational methods: A later analysis counted about 76 million unique TCR beta chains across the 550 to 700 repertoires, and 9.5 million to 11 million of these chains were shared by at least two donors. To remove PCR and sequencing errors, raw reads were error-corrected and collapsed into unique sequences using a nearest-neighbor algorithm that merged closely related sequences. Alignment of CDR3 sequences to IMGT reference sequences was used to assign V, D and J gene segments. For a sequence to be retained, a match of at least six nucleotides was required to both a V gene segment and a J gene segment. Rearrangements were classified as productive when the CDR3 lacked stop codons and remained in frame with V and J, and all other rearrangements were classified as non-productive. CDR3 was defined according to IMGT convention as the region running from the second conserved V-encoded cysteine to the conserved J-encoded phenylalanine. In an earlier analysis of more than 550 of the donors, sequences lacking an unambiguous match to a single V gene segment were excluded. An earlier analysis of several hundred of the donors called V segments functional above 56.7% productive rearrangements and segregating when the between-donor standard deviation exceeded 5%. To diagnose cytomegalovirus status from the catalog of TCR beta chain sequences, a statistical classification framework was built. In a later analysis, TCR nucleotide sequences were compared against IMGT/GENE-DB human TR gene sequences so that V and J genes could be assigned. In a later analysis, CDR3 sequences and most-parsimonious VDJ recombination scenarios were assigned using the TCRdist pipeline. In a later analysis, each TCR beta chain was defined by its CDR3 amino acid sequence together with its V-gene family, and reads lacking a unique V-gene family were excluded. A later analysis removed 550 to 650 highly shared, low-generation-probability nucleotide sequences to deal with suspected cross-contamination and a sequencing artifact. In a later analysis, a clonal expansion index was calculated for each public chain from normalized within-repertoire ranks of inferred template counts. Generation probabilities in a later analysis came from a VDJ recombination model fitted to out-of-frame rearrangements, and those results were checked against IGoR. Hypergeometric tests were used in a later analysis to score TCR-TCR, TCR-HLA and TCR-CMV co-occurrence, with a repertoire-size bias correction applied to the TCR pairs. False discovery rates were estimated in a later analysis by permuting HLA or CMV assignments 20 times. In a later analysis, co-occurring TCRs were grouped using DBSCAN, with TCRdist sequence similarity added in when clustering inside HLA-allele-positive subsets. Repertoires with fewer than 30,000 or more than 120,000 public chains were left out of co-occurrence clustering, as were several repertoires with anomalous nucleotide sharing. TCRdb's version of the immuneACCESS table is confined to in-frame rearrangements and falls short of the full clone set. An unresolved V gene accounts for under half of the shortfall where checked; the remainder is of unknown origin. From that table come the V and J calls and clone size; the DNA was used to work out D and trimming. The sample data list over 150,000 clones, and approximately 70% of these were observed just once. The ten biggest clones cover under 5.5% of the sample.

The chain links TRBV6-4 with TRBJ2-3, and TRBD2 matches 9 of the central bases. The clonotype was recovered from a woman aged 18-35 years in good health and CMV-seropositive. Sequencing was carried out using PBMCs. The DNA sequence is as follows: TGTGCCAGCAGTGTGGGTAGCGGGGGAAACACAGATACGCAGTATTTT. Its product reads: CASSVGSGGNTDTQYF.